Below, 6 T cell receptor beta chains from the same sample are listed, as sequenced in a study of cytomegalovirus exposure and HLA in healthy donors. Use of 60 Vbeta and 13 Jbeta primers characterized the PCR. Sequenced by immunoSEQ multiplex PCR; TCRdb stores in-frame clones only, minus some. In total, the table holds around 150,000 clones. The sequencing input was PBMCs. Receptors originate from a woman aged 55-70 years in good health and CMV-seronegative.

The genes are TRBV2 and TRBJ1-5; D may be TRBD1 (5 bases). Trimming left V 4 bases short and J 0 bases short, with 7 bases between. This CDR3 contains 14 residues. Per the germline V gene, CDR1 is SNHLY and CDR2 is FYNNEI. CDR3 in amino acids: CASSGQNSNQPQHF. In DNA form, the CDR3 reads TGTGCCAGCAGTGGACAGAATAGCAATCAGCCCCAGCATTTT. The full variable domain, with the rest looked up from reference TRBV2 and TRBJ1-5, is EPEVTQTPSHQVTQMGQEVILRCVPISNHLYFYWYRQILGQKVEFLVSFYNNEISEKSEIFDDQFSVERPDGSNFTLKIRSTKLEDSAMYFCASSGQNSNQPQHFGDGTRLSIL.

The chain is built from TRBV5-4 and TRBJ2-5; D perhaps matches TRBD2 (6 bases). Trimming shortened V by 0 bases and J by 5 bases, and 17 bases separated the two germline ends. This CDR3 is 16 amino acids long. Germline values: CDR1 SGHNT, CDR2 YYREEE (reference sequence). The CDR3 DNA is TGTGCCAGCAGCTTGGATACTAGCCCCCAGGGCGAGACCCAGTACTTC. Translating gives CASSLDTSPQGETQYF. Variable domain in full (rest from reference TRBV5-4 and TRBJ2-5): ETGVTQSPTHLIKTRGQQVTLRCSSQSGHNTVSWYQQALGQGPQFIFQYYREEENGRGNFPPRFSGLQFPNYSSELNVNALELDDSALYLCASSLDTSPQGETQYFGPGTRLLVL.

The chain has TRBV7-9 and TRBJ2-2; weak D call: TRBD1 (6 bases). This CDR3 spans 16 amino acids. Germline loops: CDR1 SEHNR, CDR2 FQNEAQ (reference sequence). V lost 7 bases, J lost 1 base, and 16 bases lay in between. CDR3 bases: TGTGCCAGCAACCCACCGACAGGATTGAACACCGGGGAGCTGTTTTTT. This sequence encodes CASNPPTGLNTGELFF.

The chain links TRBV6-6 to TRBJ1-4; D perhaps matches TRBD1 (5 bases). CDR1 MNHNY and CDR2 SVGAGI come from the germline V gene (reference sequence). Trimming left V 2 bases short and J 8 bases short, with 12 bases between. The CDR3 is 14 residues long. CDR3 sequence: CASSYIGGEEKLFF. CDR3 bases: TGTGCCAGCAGTTACATCGGGGGGGAGGAAAAACTGTTTTTT.

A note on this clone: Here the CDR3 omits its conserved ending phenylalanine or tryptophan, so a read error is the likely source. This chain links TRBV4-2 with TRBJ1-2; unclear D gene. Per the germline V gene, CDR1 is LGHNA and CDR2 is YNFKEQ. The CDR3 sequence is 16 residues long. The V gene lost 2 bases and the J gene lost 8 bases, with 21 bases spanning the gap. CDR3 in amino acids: CASSQLGEGEHDGYTL. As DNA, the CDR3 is TGTGCCAGCAGCCAACTCGGGGAGGGTGAGCATGACGGCTACACCCTC.

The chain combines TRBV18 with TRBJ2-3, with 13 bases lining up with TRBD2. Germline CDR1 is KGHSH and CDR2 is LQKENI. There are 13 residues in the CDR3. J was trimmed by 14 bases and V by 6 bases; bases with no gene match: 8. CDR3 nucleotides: TGTGCCAGCTCCGGACTAGCGGGGGAATCGGGGTATTTT. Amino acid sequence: CASSGLAGESGYF.